The 23 T cell receptor beta chains given below trace back to one sample, sequenced in a study of technical replicates of blood from a few donors. TCRdb's table, derived via immunoSEQ multiplex PCR, lists solely in-frame clones and lacks some. The sample has approximately 49,000 clones; 90% to 95% are singletons. The source material was PBMCs. The receptors were gathered from a human donor in good health. Some clones in this sample may be carry-over from other donors' samples.

The rearrangement links TRBV19 to TRBJ1-1, with 7 bases identical to TRBD1. The germline gives CDR1 LNHDA, CDR2 SQIVND (reference sequence). This CDR3 is 14 amino acids long. V lost 6 bases to trimming and J lost 1 base; unmatched junction nucleotides: 5. The CDR3 nucleotides read TGTGCCAGTAGGCTGGACAGGCCGAACACTGAAGCTTTCTTT. Translated: CASRLDRPNTEAFF.

This clone was detected only once. The chain is built from TRBV6-1 and TRBJ2-7; 8 nucleotides align to TRBD1. There are 11 residues in the CDR3. Germline V gives CDR1 MNHNS, CDR2 SASEGT. The CDR3 here is CAAGGNYEQYF. CDR3 DNA: TGTGCGGCAGGGGGCAACTACGAGCAGTACTTC.

V and J are TRBV4-1 and TRBJ1-1; D remains unclear. This CDR3 is built from 16 residues. Per the germline V gene, CDR1 is MGHRA and CDR2 is YSYEKL. Trimming shortened V by 0 bases and J by 3 bases, and 14 bases separated the two germline ends. In DNA, the CDR3 is TGCGCCAGCAGCCAAGATCGGGGAGGGCCCTACACTGAAGCTTTCTTT. Its translation is CASSQDRGGPYTEAFF.

The CDR3, as DNA: TGTGCCAGCAGTCGACAGGGGGCCGCTGAAGCTTTCTTT. As protein: CASSRQGAAEAFF. The chain carries TRBV6-1 and TRBJ1-1; TRBD1 matches at 10 bases. This CDR3 is built from 13 residues. CDR1 and CDR2 (germline): MNHNS, SASEGT. V was clipped by 5 bases and J by 6 bases; unmatched bases: 3.

The V gene is TRBV7-9, the J gene TRBJ2-5; a possible D gene is TRBD1 (5 bases). V dropped 4 bases and J dropped 5 bases, with 17 bases sitting between them. The germline V gene encodes CDR1 SEHNR and CDR2 FQNEAQ (reference sequence). The CDR3 runs 15 residues. CDR3 sequence reads: CASSSPRPRGETQYF. DNA for the CDR3: TGTGCCAGCAGCTCCCCCCGGCCTAGGGGCGAGACCCAGTACTTC.

This clone has just one count. For the CDR3, the DNA is TGTGCCATGGAGCGGGACTCCTTCTCTAGCGGGGAGCTGTTTTTT. Protein: CAMERDSFSSGELFF. This chain joins TRBV6-1 and TRBJ2-2; 7 bases map to TRBD2. CDR3 length: 15 amino acids. Germline V CDR1 and CDR2: MNHNS, SASEGT. Trimming took 10 bases from V and 7 from J; bases not matched to a gene: 15.

J is TRBJ2-3 and V is TRBV2; TRBD2 aligns across 14 bases. Germline V gene lookup returns CDR1 SNHLY and CDR2 FYNNEI. Trimming cost V 4 bases and J 2 bases; bases outside gene matches: 2. The CDR3 is 16 residues long. The CDR3 region is CASSVTSGRDTDTQYF. CDR3 bases: TGTGCCAGCAGTGTGACTAGCGGGAGGGACACAGATACGCAGTATTTT.

The gene calls are TRBV5-4 and TRBJ2-3, with TRBD1 matching over 7 bases. This CDR3 is built from 14 residues. Germline CDR1 is SGHNT and CDR2 is YYREEE (reference sequence). V dropped 10 bases and J dropped 3; count of bases not matched to a gene: 11. CDR3 nucleotide sequence: TGTGCCCACCAAAGACAGGGAATTACAGATACGCAGTATTTT. This encodes CAHQRQGITDTQYF.

V gene TRBV5-5 combines with J gene TRBJ2-3; 9 nucleotides align to TRBD2. V lost 4 bases to trimming and J lost 4 bases; unmatched junction nucleotides: 7. This CDR3 region has 15 residues. Germline assignment: CDR1 SGHKS and CDR2 YYEKEE (reference sequence). The DNA for the CDR3 is TGTGCCAGCAGCCCGCTGCGGGGGGGCGCAGATACGCAGTATTTT. Encoded protein: CASSPLRGGADTQYF. The whole variable domain, remainder taken from reference TRBV5-5 and TRBJ2-3, is DAGVTQSPTHLIKTRGQQVTLRCSPISGHKSVSWYQQVLGQGPQFIFQYYEKEERGRGNFPDRFSARQFPNYSSELNVNALLLGDSALYLCASSPLRGGADTQYFGPGTRLTVL.

The chain has TRBV6-1 and TRBJ2-7, with TRBD1 matching over 7 bases. V was clipped by 6 bases and J by 7 bases; unmatched bases: 6. This CDR3 comprises 12 residues. From germline, CDR1 is MNHNS and CDR2 SASEGT. The CDR3 bases are TGTGCCAGCAGGACAGGGTCCAGAGAGCAGTACTTC. Residues: CASRTGSREQYF.

This clone was counted a single time. The V gene is TRBV5-6, the J gene TRBJ1-5, with a weak D call TRBD1 (5 bases). In germline, CDR1 is SGHDT, CDR2 YYEEEE. V shed 4 bases and J shed 8 bases, with 10 bases lying between them. The CDR3 spans 12 residues. Here the CDR3 DNA reads TGTGCCAGCAGCCTGGGGCGGGAGCCCCAGCATTTT. This sequence encodes CASSLGREPQHF.

This sequence joins TRBV7-2 and TRBJ1-6, with D perhaps matching TRBD1 (6 bases). The CDR3 spans 16 residues. The germline CDR1 and CDR2 sequences are SGHTA and FQGNSA. V lost 0 bases, J lost 4 bases, and 10 bases lay in between. For the CDR3, the DNA is TGTGCCAGCAGCTTAGCTATCGACAGGTATAATTCACCCCTCCACTTT. The encoded protein is CASSLAIDRYNSPLHF.

J is TRBJ2-3 and V is TRBV5-1, with 8 nucleotides matching TRBD1. This CDR3 region has 17 residues. CDR1 SGHRS and CDR2 YFSETQ come from the germline V gene. The V gene end was trimmed by 0 bases and the J gene end by 6 bases; junction bases not matched to a gene: 12. The CDR3 nucleotides read TGCGCCAGCAGCTTGGAACAGGGGGATGGGTATGGCGATACGCAGTATTTT. Protein sequence: CASSLEQGDGYGDTQYF.

J is TRBJ1-2 and V is TRBV11-1; D gene unclear. Between the trimmed V and J ends, which lost 1 base and 4 bases, there was a span of 7 bases. The CDR3 is 13 residues long. Germline V lookup: CDR1 SGHAT, CDR2 FQDESV (reference sequence). CDR3 nucleotide sequence: TGTGCCAGCAGCTTAGGAGGAAGCTATGGCTACACCTTC. This sequence encodes CASSLGGSYGYTF.

The chain recombines TRBV18 with TRBJ2-5; 9 bases match TRBD2. V lost 6 bases to trimming and J lost 9 bases; unmatched junction nucleotides: 11. The CDR3 loop spans 14 amino acids. Germline loops: CDR1 KGHSH, CDR2 LQKENI. CDR3 residues: CASSPGLAAKAQYF. The DNA for the CDR3 is TGTGCCAGCTCCCCGGGACTAGCAGCAAAGGCCCAGTACTTC.

The rearrangement links TRBV13 to TRBJ2-5; 15 bases fit TRBD2. J was trimmed by 4 bases and V by 5 bases; bases with no gene match: 11. Germline V gene data show CDR1 as PRHDT and CDR2 as FYEKMQ (reference sequence). The CDR3 is made up of 18 amino acids. CDR3 loop: CASSAEGLAGGWGETQYF. CDR3 nucleotide sequence: TGTGCCAGCAGCGCCGAAGGACTAGCGGGGGGGTGGGGAGAGACCCAGTACTTC.

As DNA, the CDR3 is TGTGCCTGGAGGGGGTGGAGGGGCAAAAATGAAAAACTGTTTTTT. Residues: CAWRGWRGKNEKLFF. The chain recombines TRBV30 with TRBJ1-4, with TRBD1 as a possible D gene (5 bases). Trimming removed 3 bases from V and 5 bases from J, with 16 bases in between. This CDR3 contains 15 residues. Germline V CDR1 and CDR2: GTSNPN, SVGIG (reference sequence).

Here the CDR3 DNA reads TGTGCCTGGAGCCGGACAGCAGATACGCAGTATTTT. It yields the protein CAWSRTADTQYF. This sequence joins TRBV30 and TRBJ2-3; perhaps TRBD1 as D (6 bases). Trimming shortened V by 3 bases and J by 4 bases, and 8 bases separated the two germline ends. In germline, CDR1 is GTSNPN, CDR2 SVGIG (reference sequence). CDR3 length equals 12 residues.

This clone is a singleton in its sample. J is TRBJ1-1 and V is TRBV6-1, with a possible D match to TRBD1 (6 bases). Trimming removed 3 bases at V and 11 bases at J, with 19 bases between. CDR3 length: 14 residues. Per the germline V gene, CDR1 is MNHNS and CDR2 is SASEGT. CDR3: CASSDDSRGLGAFF. For the CDR3, the DNA is TGTGCCAGCAGTGACGACTCCAGGGGATTAGGGGCTTTCTTT.

The chain has TRBV21-1 and TRBJ2-5; TRBD2, the table's D call, lacks a check against the DNA. TRBV21-1 is marked as a pseudogene. The CDR3 runs 21 residues. The CDR3 here is CASSKCSGRGWTEEVKETQYF. The CDR3 bases are TGTGCCAGCAGCAAATGTTCGGGGAGGGGTTGGACAGAAGAAGTAAAAGAGACCCAGTACTTC.

This clone was recorded once. This chain connects TRBV11-2 to TRBJ2-7; 8 bases fit TRBD1. The ends lost 0 bases at V and 5 bases at J; junction bases unmatched: 9. CDR3 size: 16 residues. Per the germline V gene, CDR1 is SGHAT and CDR2 is FQNNGV. The CDR3 sequence: CASSLELKGQGHEQYF. The CDR3 DNA reads as TGTGCCAGCAGCTTAGAACTTAAAGGACAGGGCCACGAGCAGTACTTC.

This clone was observed a handful of times. The V gene is TRBV2, the J gene TRBJ1-5, with D possibly matching TRBD1 (5 bases). V was shortened by 6 bases and J by 0 bases, with 15 bases between the two germline ends. Looked up from germline, CDR1 is SNHLY and CDR2 is FYNNEI. The CDR3 is made up of 16 amino acids. Written as DNA, the CDR3 is TGTGCCAGCAGAGAATCAGGGATTTATAGCAATCAGCCCCAGCATTTT. This encodes CASRESGIYSNQPQHF.

The rearrangement joins TRBV7-9 to TRBJ1-5; 7 bases are a match to TRBD1. The trim removed 4 bases at V and 11 bases at J, leaving 5 bases unmatched. The CDR3 runs 12 residues. The germline V gene encodes CDR1 SEHNR and CDR2 FQNEAQ (reference sequence). The CDR3 region has the DNA TGTGCCAGCAGCTCTTCAGGGGGGTCCCAGCATTTT. Translation gives CASSSSGGSQHF. The entire variable domain, with the rest obtained from reference TRBV7-9 and TRBJ1-5, is as follows: DTGVSQNPRHKITKRGQNVTFRCDPISEHNRLYWYRQTLGQGPEFLTYFQNEAQLEKSRLLSDRFSAERPKGSFSTLEIQRTEQGDSAMYLCASSSSGGSQHFGDGTRLSIL.